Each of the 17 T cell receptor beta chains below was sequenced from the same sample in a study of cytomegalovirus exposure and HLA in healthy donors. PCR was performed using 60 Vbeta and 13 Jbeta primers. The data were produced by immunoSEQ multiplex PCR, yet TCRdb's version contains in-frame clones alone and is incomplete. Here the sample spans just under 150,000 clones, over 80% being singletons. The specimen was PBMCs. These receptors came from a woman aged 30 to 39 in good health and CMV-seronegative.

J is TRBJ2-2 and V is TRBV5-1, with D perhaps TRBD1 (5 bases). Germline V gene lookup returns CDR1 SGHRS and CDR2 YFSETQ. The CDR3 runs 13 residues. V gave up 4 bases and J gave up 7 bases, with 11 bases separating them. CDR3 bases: TGCGCCAGCAGCGCGGACATAGGCGGGGAGCTGTTTTTT. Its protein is CASSADIGGELFF.

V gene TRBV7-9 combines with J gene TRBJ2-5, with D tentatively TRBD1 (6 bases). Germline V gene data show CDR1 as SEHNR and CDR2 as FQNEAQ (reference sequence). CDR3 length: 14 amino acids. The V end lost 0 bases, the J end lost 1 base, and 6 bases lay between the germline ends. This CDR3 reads CASSLAGAQETQYF. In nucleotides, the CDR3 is TGTGCCAGCAGCTTAGCGGGGGCCCAAGAGACCCAGTACTTC.

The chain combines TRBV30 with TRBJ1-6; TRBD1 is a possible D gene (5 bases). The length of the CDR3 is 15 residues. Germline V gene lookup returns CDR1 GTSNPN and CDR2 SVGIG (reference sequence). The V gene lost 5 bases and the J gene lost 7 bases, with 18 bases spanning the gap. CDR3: CAWAVGGTGNSPLHF. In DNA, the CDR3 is TGTGCCTGGGCGGTTGGAGGGACGGGGAATTCACCCCTCCACTTT.

CDR3 sequence: CASSDAPGRVGEAFF. The DNA of the CDR3 is TGTGCCAGCAGCGACGCTCCAGGGCGAGTGGGTGAAGCTTTCTTT. The chain couples TRBV2 to TRBJ1-1, with D tentatively TRBD1 (5 bases). Trimming took 6 bases from V and 7 from J, leaving 21 bases between them. The CDR3 length is 15 residues. The germline CDR1 and CDR2 sequences are SNHLY and FYNNEI.

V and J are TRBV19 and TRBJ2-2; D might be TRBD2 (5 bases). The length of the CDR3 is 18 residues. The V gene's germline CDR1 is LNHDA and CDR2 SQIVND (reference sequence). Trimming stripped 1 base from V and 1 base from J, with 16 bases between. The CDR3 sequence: CASSIVGSPEGNTGELFF. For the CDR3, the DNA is TGTGCCAGTAGTATAGTGGGGTCCCCCGAGGGGAACACCGGGGAGCTGTTTTTT.

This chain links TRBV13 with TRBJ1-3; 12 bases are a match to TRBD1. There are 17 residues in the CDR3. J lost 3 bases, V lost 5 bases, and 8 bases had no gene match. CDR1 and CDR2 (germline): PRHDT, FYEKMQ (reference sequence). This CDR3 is CASSISGTGGFGNTIYF. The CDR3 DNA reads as TGTGCCAGCAGCATATCCGGGACAGGGGGCTTTGGAAACACCATATATTTT.

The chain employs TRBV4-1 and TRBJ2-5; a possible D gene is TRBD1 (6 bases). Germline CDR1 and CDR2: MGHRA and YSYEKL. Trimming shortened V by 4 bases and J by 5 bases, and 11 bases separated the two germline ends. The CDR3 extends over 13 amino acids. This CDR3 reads CASSPPGDETQYF. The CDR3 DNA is TGCGCCAGCAGCCCACCAGGGGATGAGACCCAGTACTTC.

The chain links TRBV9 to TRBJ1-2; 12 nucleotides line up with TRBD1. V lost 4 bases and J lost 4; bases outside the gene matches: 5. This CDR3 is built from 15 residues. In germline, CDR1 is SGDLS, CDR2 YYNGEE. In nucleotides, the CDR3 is TGTGCCAGCAGCTTTGGGACAGGGGGCGGCTATGGCTACACCTTC. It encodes CASSFGTGGGYGYTF.

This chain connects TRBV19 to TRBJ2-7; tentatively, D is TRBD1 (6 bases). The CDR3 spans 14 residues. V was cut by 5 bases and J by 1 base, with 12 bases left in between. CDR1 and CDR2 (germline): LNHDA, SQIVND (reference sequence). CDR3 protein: CASSPGQLSYEQYF. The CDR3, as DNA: TGTGCCAGTAGTCCTGGACAGTTATCCTACGAGCAGTACTTC.

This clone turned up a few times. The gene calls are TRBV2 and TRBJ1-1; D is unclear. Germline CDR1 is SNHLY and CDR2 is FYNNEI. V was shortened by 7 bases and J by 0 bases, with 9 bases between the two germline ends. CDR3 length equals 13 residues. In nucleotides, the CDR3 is TGTGCCAGCAAGGTCACAGTGAACACTGAAGCTTTCTTT. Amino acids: CASKVTVNTEAFF.

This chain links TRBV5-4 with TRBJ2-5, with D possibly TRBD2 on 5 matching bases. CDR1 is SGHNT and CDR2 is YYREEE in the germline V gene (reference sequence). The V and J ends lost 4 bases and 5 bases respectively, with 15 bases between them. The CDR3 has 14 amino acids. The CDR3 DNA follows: TGTGCCAGCAGCCGAGGACTTCCAAGTGAGACCCAGTACTTC. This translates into CASSRGLPSETQYF.

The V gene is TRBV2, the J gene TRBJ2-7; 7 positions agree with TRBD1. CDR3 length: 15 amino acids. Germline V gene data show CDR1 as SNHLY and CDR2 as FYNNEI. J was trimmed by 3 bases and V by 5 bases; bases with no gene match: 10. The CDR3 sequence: CASSRNRGVGYEQYF. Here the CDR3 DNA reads TGTGCCAGCAGTAGAAACAGGGGTGTCGGCTACGAGCAGTACTTC.

CDR3 in amino acids: CASSPRTGVYGYTF. CDR3 DNA sequence: TGCGCCAGCAGCCCGCGGACAGGGGTCTATGGCTACACCTTC. The V and J genes are TRBV5-1 and TRBJ1-2, with 9 bases lining up with TRBD1. V was clipped by 4 bases and J by 4 bases; unmatched bases: 5. In germline, CDR1 is SGHRS, CDR2 YFSETQ. CDR3 length equals 14 residues.

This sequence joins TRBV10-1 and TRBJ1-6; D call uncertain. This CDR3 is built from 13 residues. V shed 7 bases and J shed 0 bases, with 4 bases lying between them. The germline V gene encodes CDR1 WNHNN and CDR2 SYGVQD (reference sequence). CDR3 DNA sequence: TGCGCCAGCATGAGCTCCTATAATTCACCCCTCCACTTT. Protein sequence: CASMSSYNSPLHF.

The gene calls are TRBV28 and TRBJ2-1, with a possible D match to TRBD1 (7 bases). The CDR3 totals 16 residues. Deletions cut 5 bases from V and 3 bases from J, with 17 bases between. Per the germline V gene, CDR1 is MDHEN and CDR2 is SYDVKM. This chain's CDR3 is CASSPGGQGGYNEQFF. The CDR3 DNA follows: TGTGCCAGCAGTCCCGGAGGGCAGGGGGGCTACAATGAGCAGTTCTTC. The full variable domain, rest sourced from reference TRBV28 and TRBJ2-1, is DVKVTQSSRYLVKRTGEKVFLECVQDMDHENMFWYRQDPGLGLRLIYFSYDVKMKEKGDIPEGYSVSREKKERFSLILESASTNQTSMYLCASSPGGQGGYNEQFFGPGTRLTVL.

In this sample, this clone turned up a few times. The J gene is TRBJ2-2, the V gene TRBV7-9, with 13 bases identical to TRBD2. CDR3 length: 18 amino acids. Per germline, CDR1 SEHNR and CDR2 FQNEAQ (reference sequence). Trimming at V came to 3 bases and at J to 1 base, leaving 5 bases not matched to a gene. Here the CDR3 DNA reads TGTGCCAGCAGCTTCTCCGGGACTAGCGGGATGAACACCGGGGAGCTGTTTTTT. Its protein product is CASSFSGTSGMNTGELFF.

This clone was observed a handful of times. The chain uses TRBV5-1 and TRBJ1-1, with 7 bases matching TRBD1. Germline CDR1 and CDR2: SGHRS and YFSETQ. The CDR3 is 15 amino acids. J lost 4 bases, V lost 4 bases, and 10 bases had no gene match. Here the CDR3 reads CASSLGQAGGTEAFF. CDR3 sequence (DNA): TGCGCCAGCAGCCTAGGACAGGCCGGGGGCACTGAAGCTTTCTTT. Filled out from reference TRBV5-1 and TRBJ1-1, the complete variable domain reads KAGVTQTPRYLIKTRGQQVTLSCSPISGHRSVSWYQQTPGQGLQFLFEYFSETQRNKGNFPGRFSGRQFSNSRSEMNVSTLELGDSALYLCASSLGQAGGTEAFFGQGTRLTVV.